Listed here are 6 T cell receptor beta chains from one sample, sequenced in a study of cytomegalovirus exposure and HLA in healthy donors. PCR used 60 Vbeta primers and 13 Jbeta primers. Produced via immunoSEQ multiplex PCR; TCRdb's table is partial and in-frame only. Here the sample spans hundreds of thousands of clones, approximately 90% being singletons. Sequencing input: PBMCs. The receptor set was obtained from a woman younger than 30 in good health and CMV-seronegative.

This sequence joins TRBV18 and TRBJ2-5; tentatively, D is TRBD1 (5 bases). Germline loops: CDR1 KGHSH, CDR2 LQKENI. CDR3 length: 12 amino acids. Trimming took off 2 bases at V and 4 bases at J, with 5 bases between the two ends. This CDR3 reads CASSPGAETQYF. DNA for the CDR3: TGTGCCAGCTCACCAGGGGCAGAGACCCAGTACTTC.

Notes on this clone: Within the sample, other DNA sequences also encode this same CDR3. This rearrangement joins TRBV5-1 to TRBJ1-2; 7 bases map to TRBD1. This CDR3 contains 14 residues. Germline-derived CDR1 and CDR2 are SGHRS and YFSETQ. With V trimmed by 2 bases and J by 1 base, 2 bases remained unmatched. The CDR3, as DNA: TGCGCCAGCAGCTTAACAGGGGATAACTATGGCTACACCTTC. It is translated as CASSLTGDNYGYTF.

V is TRBV19 and J is TRBJ1-4, with no clear D. The V and J ends lost 6 bases and 7 bases respectively, with 12 bases between them. The CDR3 length is 13 residues. Germline CDR1 LNHDA, CDR2 SQIVND (reference sequence). In DNA form, the CDR3 reads TGTGCCAGTAGCCCCGTTGGCTCTGAAAAACTGTTTTTT. Its translation is CASSPVGSEKLFF. Combining the CDR3 with reference TRBV19 and TRBJ1-4 gives the whole variable domain DGGITQSPKYLFRKEGQNVTLSCEQNLNHDAMYWYRQDPGQGLRLIYYSQIVNDFQKGDIAEGYSVSREKKESFPLTVTSAQKNPTAFYLCASSPVGSEKLFFGSGTQLSVL.

The chain is built from TRBV9 and TRBJ2-3, with 10 bases aligning to TRBD2. CDR1 SGDLS and CDR2 YYNGEE come from the germline V gene. J gave up 7 bases and V 0 bases, and 5 bases lay outside the gene matches. This CDR3 region has 15 residues. The CDR3 DNA sequence: TGTGCCAGCAGCGTAGCTGGTAGCGGGGGGAATACGCAGTATTTT. Its translation: CASSVAGSGGNTQYF.

The chain joins TRBV14 to TRBJ1-4; 7 bases align to TRBD1. The CDR3 contains 14 residues. V lost 4 bases and J lost 7; bases outside the gene matches: 6. Germline assignment: CDR1 SGHDN and CDR2 FVKESK. CDR3 sequence (DNA): TGTGCCAGCAGCCGACAGGGTTTTGGTGAAAAACTGTTTTTT. This gives the protein CASSRQGFGEKLFF.

The chain combines TRBV7-3 with TRBJ2-1; 8 nucleotides line up with TRBD2. This CDR3 contains 15 residues. With 1 base clipped from V and 8 bases from J, the junction kept 7 bases outside the gene matches. The germline V gene has CDR1 SGHTA and CDR2 FQGTGA. The CDR3 loop reads CASSLNGGAWDEQFF. CDR3 in DNA: TGTGCCAGCAGCTTAAACGGGGGGGCCTGGGATGAGCAGTTCTTC.